The 11 T cell receptor beta chains given below trace back to one sample, sequenced in a study of cytomegalovirus exposure and HLA in healthy donors. PCR primers comprised 60 Vbeta and 13 Jbeta primers. Libraries were prepared by immunoSEQ multiplex PCR; TCRdb keeps only in-frame clonotypes and omits some of them. The sample carries about 140,000 clones, 60% to 80% recorded once. What was sequenced was PBMCs. Receptors originate from a man younger than 40 in good health and CMV-seronegative.

This clone was seen only once. The chain links TRBV30 to TRBJ2-7; D unresolved. Trimming left V 0 bases short and J 3 bases short, with 18 bases between. This CDR3 is built from 16 residues. The germline gives CDR1 GTSNPN, CDR2 SVGIG (reference sequence). The CDR3, as DNA: TGTGCCTGGAGTGTCCGATCATTTACCACGGGCTACGAGCAGTACTTC. This codes for CAWSVRSFTTGYEQYF.

The V call is TRBV27, the J call TRBJ1-4, with 7 bases that match TRBD1. Germline trimming cut 8 bases from V and 10 bases from J; bases unmatched to any gene: 19. The CDR3 is 16 residues long. Germline CDR1 reads MNHEY; CDR2 reads SMNVEV (reference sequence). The CDR3 bases are TGTGCCAGCCGCCCCGCTTTCGGCAGGGGGAATCGAAAACTGTTTTTT. Protein sequence: CASRPAFGRGNRKLFF.

This chain connects TRBV29-1 to TRBJ2-5; D is perhaps TRBD2 (5 bases). This CDR3 has 13 amino acids. The V end was cut by 2 bases, the J end by 3 bases, with 10 bases between. Germline V gene lookup returns CDR1 SQVTM and CDR2 ANQGSEA. The CDR3 region is CSVENWREETQYF. CDR3 DNA: TGCAGCGTTGAAAATTGGCGGGAAGAGACCCAGTACTTC.

The chain carries TRBV15 and TRBJ1-1, with D perhaps TRBD1 (5 bases). Between the trimmed V and J ends, which lost 2 bases and 10 bases, there was a span of 17 bases. Germline assignment: CDR1 LNHNV and CDR2 YYDKDF (reference sequence). The CDR3 is 14 residues long. The CDR3 DNA sequence: TGTGCCACCAGCAGACAGCGGGACTTACAAGGAGCTTTCTTT. Translated: CATSRQRDLQGAFF. The whole variable domain, remainder taken from reference TRBV15 and TRBJ1-1, is DAMVIQNPRYQVTQFGKPVTLSCSQTLNHNVMYWYQQKSSQAPKLLFHYYDKDFNNEADTPDNFQSRRPNTSFCFLDIRSPGLGDTAMYLCATSRQRDLQGAFFGQGTRLTVV.

This clone was found once. At one of its ends the junction is not consistent with the germline gene, which may arise from a read error. The chain is built from TRBV7-2 and TRBJ1-1, with D possibly TRBD1 on 6 matching bases. The CDR3 has 15 residues. Germline V CDR1 and CDR2: SGHTA, FQGNSA. As DNA, the CDR3 is TGTGCCAGCACCTTAACACAGGGCATGAACACTGAAGCTTTCTTT. Amino acids: CASTLTQGMNTEAFF.

V and J are TRBV29-1 and TRBJ1-1; a weak D match, TRBD1 (6 bases). V lost 7 bases and J 0 bases, leaving 12 bases between the germline ends. CDR3 length equals 13 residues. Per the germline V gene, CDR1 is SQVTM and CDR2 is ANQGSEA. The CDR3 is CSGAGQMNTEAFF. CDR3 DNA: TGCAGCGGAGCGGGACAAATGAACACTGAAGCTTTCTTT.

This chain uses TRBV19 with TRBJ1-1; 10 bases are shared with TRBD1. The trim removed 8 bases at V and 2 bases at J, leaving 5 bases unmatched. CDR3 length equals 14 residues. The V gene's germline CDR1 is LNHDA and CDR2 SQIVND (reference sequence). As DNA, the CDR3 is TGTGCCAGTTCCGACAGGGGGCTCAACACTGAAGCTTTCTTT. Translating gives CASSDRGLNTEAFF. Filled out from reference TRBV19 and TRBJ1-1, the complete variable domain reads DGGITQSPKYLFRKEGQNVTLSCEQNLNHDAMYWYRQDPGQGLRLIYYSQIVNDFQKGDIAEGYSVSREKKESFPLTVTSAQKNPTAFYLCASSDRGLNTEAFFGQGTRLTVV.

This clone was picked up a small number of times. The chain joins TRBV5-6 to TRBJ2-2; D is possibly TRBD2 (6 bases). CDR1 and CDR2 (germline): SGHDT, YYEEEE. This CDR3 is built from 14 residues. V lost 4 bases to trimming and J lost 4 bases, with 11 bases between them. In DNA, the CDR3 is TGTGCCAGCAGCGCGGGGACTTCCACCGGGGAGCTGTTTTTT. Its protein product is CASSAGTSTGELFF.

This chain uses TRBV19 with TRBJ1-1, with 9 positions matching TRBD1. The CDR3 runs to 14 residues. CDR1 and CDR2 from the germline V gene are LNHDA and SQIVND (reference sequence). V trimming: 4 bases; J trimming: 4 bases; junction bases outside the gene matches: 4. For the CDR3, the DNA is TGTGCCAGTAGTAGGGGGACAGGGACCACTGAAGCTTTCTTT. It codes for CASSRGTGTTEAFF.

The genes are TRBV28 and TRBJ2-1; no definite D call. The CDR3 consists of 13 residues. The germline V gene encodes CDR1 MDHEN and CDR2 SYDVKM. The germline V and J ends were trimmed by 0 bases and 5 bases, with 5 bases remaining between them. CDR3 in DNA: TGTGCCAGCAGTTTATGGCAGGACAATGAGCAGTTCTTC. This encodes CASSLWQDNEQFF. The whole variable domain, filled in from reference TRBV28 and TRBJ2-1, reads DVKVTQSSRYLVKRTGEKVFLECVQDMDHENMFWYRQDPGLGLRLIYFSYDVKMKEKGDIPEGYSVSREKKERFSLILESASTNQTSMYLCASSLWQDNEQFFGPGTRLTVL.

The chain has TRBV7-2 and TRBJ2-7; D is uncertain. The CDR3 contains 14 residues. The ends were cut back, 0 bases at V and 0 bases at J, with 6 bases in the middle. Looked up from germline, CDR1 is SGHTA and CDR2 is FQGNSA. The CDR3 nucleotides are TGTGCCAGCAGCTTAGCACTAAACTCCTACGAGCAGTACTTC. Amino acids: CASSLALNSYEQYF.